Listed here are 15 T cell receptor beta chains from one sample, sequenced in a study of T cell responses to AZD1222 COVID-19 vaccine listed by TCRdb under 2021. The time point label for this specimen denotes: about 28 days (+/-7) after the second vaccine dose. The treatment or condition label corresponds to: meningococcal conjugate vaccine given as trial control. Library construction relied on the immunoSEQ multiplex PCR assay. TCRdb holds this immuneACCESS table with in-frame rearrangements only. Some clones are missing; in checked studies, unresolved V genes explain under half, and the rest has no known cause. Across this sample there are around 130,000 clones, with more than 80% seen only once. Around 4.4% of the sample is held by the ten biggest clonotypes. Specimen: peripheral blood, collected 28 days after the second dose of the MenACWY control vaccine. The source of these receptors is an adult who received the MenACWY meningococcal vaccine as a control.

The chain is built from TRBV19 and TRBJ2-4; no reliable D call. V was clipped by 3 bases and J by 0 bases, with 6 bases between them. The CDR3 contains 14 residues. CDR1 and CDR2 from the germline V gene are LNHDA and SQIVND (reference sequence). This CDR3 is CASSMTLAKNIQYF. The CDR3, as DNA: TGTGCCAGTAGTATGACTCTAGCCAAAAACATTCAGTACTTC.

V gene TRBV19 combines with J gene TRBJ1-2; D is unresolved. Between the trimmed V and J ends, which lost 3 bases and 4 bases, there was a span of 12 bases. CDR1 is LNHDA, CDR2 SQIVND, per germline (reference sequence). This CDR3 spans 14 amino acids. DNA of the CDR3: TGTGCCAGTAGTATTCCGGGAGACTTCTATGGCTACACCTTC. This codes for CASSIPGDFYGYTF.

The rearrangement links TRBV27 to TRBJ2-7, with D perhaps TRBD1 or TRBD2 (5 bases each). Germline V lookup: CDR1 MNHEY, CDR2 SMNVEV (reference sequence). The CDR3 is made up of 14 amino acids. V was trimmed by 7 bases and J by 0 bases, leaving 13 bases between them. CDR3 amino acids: CASTPYGASYEQYF. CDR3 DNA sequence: TGTGCCAGCACTCCGTACGGGGCCTCCTACGAGCAGTACTTC.

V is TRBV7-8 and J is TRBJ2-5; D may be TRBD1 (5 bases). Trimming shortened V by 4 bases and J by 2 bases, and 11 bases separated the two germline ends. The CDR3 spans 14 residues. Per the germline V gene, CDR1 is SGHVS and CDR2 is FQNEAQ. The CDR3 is CASSYRQKQETQYF. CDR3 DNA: TGTGCCAGCAGCTACCGACAGAAGCAAGAGACCCAGTACTTC.

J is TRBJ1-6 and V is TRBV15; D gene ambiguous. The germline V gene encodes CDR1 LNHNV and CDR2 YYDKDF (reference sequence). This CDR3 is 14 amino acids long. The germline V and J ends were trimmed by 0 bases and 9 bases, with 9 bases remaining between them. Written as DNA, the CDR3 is TGTGCCACCAGCAGAGAAGGTAGCGCTTCACCCCTCCACTTT. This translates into CATSREGSASPLHF.

The CDR3 region has the DNA TGTGCCAGCAGCCAAGACCCGGGACTAGCGGGGGCACAAGAGACCCAGTACTTC. Translating it yields CASSQDPGLAGAQETQYF. V is TRBV3-1 (or the pseudogene TRBV3-2) and J is TRBJ2-5; 14 nucleotides line up with TRBD2. V lost 0 bases and J lost 2; bases outside the gene matches: 5. CDR1 and CDR2 from the germline V gene are LGHDT and YNNKEL (reference sequence). This CDR3 is 18 amino acids long.

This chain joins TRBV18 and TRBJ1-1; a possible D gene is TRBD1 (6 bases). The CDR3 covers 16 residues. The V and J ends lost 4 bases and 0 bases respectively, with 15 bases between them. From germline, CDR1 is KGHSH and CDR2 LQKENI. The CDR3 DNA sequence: TGTGCCAGCTCACGCTTTAAGGGGGAGATGAACACTGAAGCTTTCTTT. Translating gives CASSRFKGEMNTEAFF.

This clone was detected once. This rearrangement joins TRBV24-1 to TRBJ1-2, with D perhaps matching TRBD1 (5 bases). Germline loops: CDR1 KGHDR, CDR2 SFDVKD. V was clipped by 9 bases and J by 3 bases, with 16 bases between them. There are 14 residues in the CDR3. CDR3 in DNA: TGTGCCACCGCTCCGCGGGGGGTCGACTATGGCTACACCTTC. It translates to CATAPRGVDYGYTF.

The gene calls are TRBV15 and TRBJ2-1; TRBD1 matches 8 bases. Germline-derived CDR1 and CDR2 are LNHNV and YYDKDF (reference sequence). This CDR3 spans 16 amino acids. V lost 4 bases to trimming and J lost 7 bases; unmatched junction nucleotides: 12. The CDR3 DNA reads TGTGCCACCAGCAACAGACAGGGGCGTTTCATAAATGAGCAGTTCTTC. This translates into CATSNRQGRFINEQFF.

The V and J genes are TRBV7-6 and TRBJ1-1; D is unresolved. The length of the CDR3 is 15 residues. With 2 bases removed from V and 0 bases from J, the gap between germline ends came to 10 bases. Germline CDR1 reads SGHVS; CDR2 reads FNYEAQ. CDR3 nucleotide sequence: TGTGCCAGCAGCTTATTCGCAGTCATGAACACTGAAGCTTTCTTT. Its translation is CASSLFAVMNTEAFF.

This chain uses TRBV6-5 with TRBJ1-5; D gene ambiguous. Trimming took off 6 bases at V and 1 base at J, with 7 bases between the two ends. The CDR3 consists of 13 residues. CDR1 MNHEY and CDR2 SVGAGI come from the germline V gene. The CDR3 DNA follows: TGTGCCAGCAGAGGCGGCAGCAATCAGCCCCAGCATTTT. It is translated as CASRGGSNQPQHF.

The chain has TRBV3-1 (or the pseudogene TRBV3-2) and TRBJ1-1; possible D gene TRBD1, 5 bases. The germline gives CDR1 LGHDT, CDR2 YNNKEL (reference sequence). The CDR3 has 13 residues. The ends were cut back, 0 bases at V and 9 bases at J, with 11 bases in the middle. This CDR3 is CASSQEGVKKAFF. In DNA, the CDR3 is TGTGCCAGCAGCCAAGAGGGGGTTAAAAAAGCTTTCTTT.

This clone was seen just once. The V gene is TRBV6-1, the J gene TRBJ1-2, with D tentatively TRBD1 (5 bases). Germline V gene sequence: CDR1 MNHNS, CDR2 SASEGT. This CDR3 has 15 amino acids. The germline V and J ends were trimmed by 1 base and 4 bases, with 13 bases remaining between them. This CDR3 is CASSEGVGRIYGYTF. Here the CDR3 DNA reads TGTGCCAGCAGTGAAGGGGTGGGGCGAATCTATGGCTACACCTTC.

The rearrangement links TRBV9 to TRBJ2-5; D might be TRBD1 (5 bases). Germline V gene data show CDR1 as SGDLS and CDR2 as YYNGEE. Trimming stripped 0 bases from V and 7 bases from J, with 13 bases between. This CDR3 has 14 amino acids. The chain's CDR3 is CASSVDTGGVTQYF. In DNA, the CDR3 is TGTGCCAGCAGCGTAGACACAGGCGGTGTGACCCAGTACTTC.

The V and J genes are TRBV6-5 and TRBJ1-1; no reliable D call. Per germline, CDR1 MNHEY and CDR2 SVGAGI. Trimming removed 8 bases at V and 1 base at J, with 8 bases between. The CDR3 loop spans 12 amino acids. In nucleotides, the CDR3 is TGTGCCAGCCGGGTTTGGAACACTGAAGCTTTCTTT. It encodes CASRVWNTEAFF.